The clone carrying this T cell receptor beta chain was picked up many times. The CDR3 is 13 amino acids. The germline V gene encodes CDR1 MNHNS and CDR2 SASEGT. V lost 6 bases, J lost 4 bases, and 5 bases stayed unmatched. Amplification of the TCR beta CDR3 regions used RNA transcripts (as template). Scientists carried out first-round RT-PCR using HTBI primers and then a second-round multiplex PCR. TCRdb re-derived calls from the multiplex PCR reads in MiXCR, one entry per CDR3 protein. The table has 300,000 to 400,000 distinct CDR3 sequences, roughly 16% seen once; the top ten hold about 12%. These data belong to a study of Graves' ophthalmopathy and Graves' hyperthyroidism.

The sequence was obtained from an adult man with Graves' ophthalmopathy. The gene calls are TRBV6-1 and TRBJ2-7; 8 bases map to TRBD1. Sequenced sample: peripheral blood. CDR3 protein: CASRGRTGYEQYF. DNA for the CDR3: TGTGCCAGCAGGGGGAGGACAGGGTACGAGCAGTACTTC.